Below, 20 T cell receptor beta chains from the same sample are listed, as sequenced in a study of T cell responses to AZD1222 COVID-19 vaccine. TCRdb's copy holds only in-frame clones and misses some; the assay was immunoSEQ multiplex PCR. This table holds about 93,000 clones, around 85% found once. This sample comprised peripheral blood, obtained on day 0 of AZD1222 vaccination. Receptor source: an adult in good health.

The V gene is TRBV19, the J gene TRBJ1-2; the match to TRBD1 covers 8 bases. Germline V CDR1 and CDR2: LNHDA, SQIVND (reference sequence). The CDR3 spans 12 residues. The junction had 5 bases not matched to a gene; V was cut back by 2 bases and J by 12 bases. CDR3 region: CASSIPDRENTF. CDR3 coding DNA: TGTGCCAGTAGTATACCGGACAGGGAAAACACCTTC.

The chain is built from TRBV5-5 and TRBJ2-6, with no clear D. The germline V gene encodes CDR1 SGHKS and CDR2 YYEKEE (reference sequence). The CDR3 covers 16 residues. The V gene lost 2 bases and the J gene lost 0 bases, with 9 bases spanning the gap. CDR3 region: CASSLYVISGANVLTF. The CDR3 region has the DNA TGTGCCAGCAGCTTATATGTTATCTCTGGGGCCAACGTCCTGACTTTC.

This chain's CDR3 is CASSLAGGRNEQFF. CDR3 DNA: TGTGCCAGCAGTCTAGCGGGAGGACGCAATGAGCAGTTCTTC. The V call is TRBV6-5, the J call TRBJ2-1; 11 bases line up with TRBD2. The CDR3 has 14 amino acids. Per germline, CDR1 MNHEY and CDR2 SVGAGI. V shed 5 bases and J 6 bases; nucleotides not matched to a gene: 3.

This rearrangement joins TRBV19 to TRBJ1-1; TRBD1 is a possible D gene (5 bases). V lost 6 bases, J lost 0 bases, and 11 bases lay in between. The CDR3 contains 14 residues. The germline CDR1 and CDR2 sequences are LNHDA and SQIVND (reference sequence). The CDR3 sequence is CASSSGLMNTEAFF. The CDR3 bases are TGTGCCAGTAGCTCGGGACTGATGAACACTGAAGCTTTCTTT.

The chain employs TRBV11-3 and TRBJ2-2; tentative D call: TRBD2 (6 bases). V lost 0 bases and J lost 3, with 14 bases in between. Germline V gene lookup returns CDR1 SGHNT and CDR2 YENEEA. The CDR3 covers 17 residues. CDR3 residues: CASSLDRRTGDTGELFF. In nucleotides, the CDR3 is TGTGCCAGCAGCTTAGATCGGAGGACGGGGGACACCGGGGAGCTGTTTTTT.

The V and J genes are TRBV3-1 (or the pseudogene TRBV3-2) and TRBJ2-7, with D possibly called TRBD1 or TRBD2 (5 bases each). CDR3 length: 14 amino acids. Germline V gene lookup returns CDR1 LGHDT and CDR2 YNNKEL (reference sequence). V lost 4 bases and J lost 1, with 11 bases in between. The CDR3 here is CASSPGTRSYEQYF. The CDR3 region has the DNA TGTGCCAGCAGCCCCGGGACCCGATCCTACGAGCAGTACTTC.

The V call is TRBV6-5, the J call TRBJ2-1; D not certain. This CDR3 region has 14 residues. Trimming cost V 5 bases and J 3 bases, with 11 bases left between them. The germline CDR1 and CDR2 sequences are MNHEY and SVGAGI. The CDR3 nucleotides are TGTGCCAGCAGTAGACATCCGAACTACAATGAGCAGTTCTTC. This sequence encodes CASSRHPNYNEQFF.

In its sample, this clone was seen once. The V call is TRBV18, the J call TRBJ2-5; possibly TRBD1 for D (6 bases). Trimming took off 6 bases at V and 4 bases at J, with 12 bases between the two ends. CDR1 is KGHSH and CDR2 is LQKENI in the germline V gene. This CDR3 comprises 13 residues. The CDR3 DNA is TGTGCCAGCTCGGCGACAGGCCTAGAGACCCAGTACTTC. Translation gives CASSATGLETQYF.

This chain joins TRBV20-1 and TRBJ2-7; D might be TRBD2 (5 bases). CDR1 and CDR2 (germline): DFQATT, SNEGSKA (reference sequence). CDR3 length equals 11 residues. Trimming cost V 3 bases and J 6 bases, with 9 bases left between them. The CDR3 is CSASVAGEQYF. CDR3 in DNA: TGCAGTGCTAGTGTGGCGGGCGAGCAGTACTTC.

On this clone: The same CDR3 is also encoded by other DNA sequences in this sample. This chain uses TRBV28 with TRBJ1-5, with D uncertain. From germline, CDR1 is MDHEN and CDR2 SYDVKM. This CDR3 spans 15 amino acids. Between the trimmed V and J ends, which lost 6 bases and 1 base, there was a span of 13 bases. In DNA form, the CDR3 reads TGTGCCAGCAGCCCGACAACCTTAAGCAATCAGCCCCAGCATTTT. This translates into CASSPTTLSNQPQHF.

CDR3 in amino acids: CASSMWTGGEIGELFF. DNA for the CDR3: TGTGCCAGCAGCATGTGGACAGGGGGCGAAATCGGGGAGCTGTTTTTT. The genes are TRBV7-6 and TRBJ2-2, with 11 bases that match TRBD1. Germline V gene data show CDR1 as SGHVS and CDR2 as FNYEAQ. This CDR3 has 16 residues. V lost 5 bases and J lost 7; bases outside the gene matches: 9.

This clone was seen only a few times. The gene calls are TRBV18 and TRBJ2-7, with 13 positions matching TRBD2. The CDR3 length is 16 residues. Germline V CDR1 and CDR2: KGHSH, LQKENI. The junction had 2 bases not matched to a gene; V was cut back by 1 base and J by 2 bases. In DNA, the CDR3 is TGTGCCAGCTCACCACTGGGGACTAGCGGGACCTACGAGCAGTACTTC. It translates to CASSPLGTSGTYEQYF.

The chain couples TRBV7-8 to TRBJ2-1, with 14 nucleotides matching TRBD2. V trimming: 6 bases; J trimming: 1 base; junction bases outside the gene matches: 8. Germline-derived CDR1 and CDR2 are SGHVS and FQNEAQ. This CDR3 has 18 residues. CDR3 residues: CASRGTSGSDWSYNEQFF. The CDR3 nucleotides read TGTGCCAGCAGGGGGACTAGCGGGAGTGACTGGTCCTACAATGAGCAGTTCTTC.

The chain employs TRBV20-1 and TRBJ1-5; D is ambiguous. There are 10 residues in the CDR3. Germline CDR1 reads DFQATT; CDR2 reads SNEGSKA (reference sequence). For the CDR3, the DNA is TGCAAAGGAGTCAATCAGCCCCAGCATTTT. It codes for CKGVNQPQHF.

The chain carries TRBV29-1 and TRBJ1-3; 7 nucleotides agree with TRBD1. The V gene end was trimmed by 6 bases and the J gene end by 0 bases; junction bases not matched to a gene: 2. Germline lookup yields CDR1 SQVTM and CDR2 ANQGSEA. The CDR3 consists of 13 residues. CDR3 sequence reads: CSVGTDSGNTIYF. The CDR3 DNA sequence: TGCAGCGTAGGGACAGACTCTGGAAACACCATATATTTT.

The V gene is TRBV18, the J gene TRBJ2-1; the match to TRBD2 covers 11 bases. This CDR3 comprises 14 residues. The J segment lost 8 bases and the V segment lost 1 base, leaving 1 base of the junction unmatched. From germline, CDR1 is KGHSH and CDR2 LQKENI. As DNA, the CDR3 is TGTGCCAGCTCACCACTAGCGGGAGGGGATGAGCAGTTCTTC. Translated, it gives CASSPLAGGDEQFF.

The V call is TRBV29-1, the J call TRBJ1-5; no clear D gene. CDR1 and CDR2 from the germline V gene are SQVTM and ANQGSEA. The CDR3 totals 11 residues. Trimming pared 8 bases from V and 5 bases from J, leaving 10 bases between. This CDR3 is CSPLLDQPQHF. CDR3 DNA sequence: TGCAGCCCATTATTGGATCAGCCCCAGCATTTT. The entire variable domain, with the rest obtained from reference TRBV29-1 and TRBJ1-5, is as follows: SAVISQKPSRDICQRGTSLTIQCQVDSQVTMMFWYRQQPGQSLTLIATANQGSEATYESGFVIDKFPISRPNLTFSTLTVSNMSPEDSSIYLCSPLLDQPQHFGDGTRLSIL.

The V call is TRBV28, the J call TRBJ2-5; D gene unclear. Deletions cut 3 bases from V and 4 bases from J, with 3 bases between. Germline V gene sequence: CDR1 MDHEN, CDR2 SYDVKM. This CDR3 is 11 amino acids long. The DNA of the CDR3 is TGTGCCAGCAGTTTCAGAGAGACCCAGTACTTC. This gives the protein CASSFRETQYF. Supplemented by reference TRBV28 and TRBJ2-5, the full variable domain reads DVKVTQSSRYLVKRTGEKVFLECVQDMDHENMFWYRQDPGLGLRLIYFSYDVKMKEKGDIPEGYSVSREKKERFSLILESASTNQTSMYLCASSFRETQYFGPGTRLLVL.

CDR3 residues: CASSRYNEQFF. As DNA, the CDR3 is TGTGCCAGCTCCCGCTACAATGAGCAGTTCTTC. The chain employs TRBV18 and TRBJ2-1, with D uncertain. CDR1 KGHSH and CDR2 LQKENI come from the germline V gene. Deletions cut 6 bases from V and 3 bases from J, with 3 bases between. The CDR3 contains 11 residues.

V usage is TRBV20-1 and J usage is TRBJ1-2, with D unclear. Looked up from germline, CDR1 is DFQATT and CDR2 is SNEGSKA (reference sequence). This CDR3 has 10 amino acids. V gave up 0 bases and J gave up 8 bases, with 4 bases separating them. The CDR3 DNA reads TGCAGTGCTAGAGACCCAGGCTACACCTTC. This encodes CSARDPGYTF.